This T cell receptor beta chain derives from a study of beta chain features in type 1 diabetes (dated 2018 in TCRdb). Regarding the complete study: Mean age, gender distribution, total cell number and subset yield were not different between patients and healthy donors. Regulatory and stem cell-like memory subsets were isolated from only 8 patients and about eight healthy donors, whereas naive and central memory subsets came from all 28 donors. A total of roughly 100 million sorted cells were examined across all samples, and a strong correlation was observed between cell number per subset and RNA yield. In the study, recently diagnosed type 1 diabetes patients and matched healthy donors were compared on the TCRB repertoires of their sorted circulating CD4+ T cell subsets. Paper-wide results and their limitations: Because cDNA rather than genomic DNA was sequenced, highly expressing activated cells could have been over-represented, although no difference in activation and CD3 levels was found between groups. The naive, central memory and regulatory TCRB repertoires appeared to resemble one another more closely among patients than among healthy donors. Fewer insertions and more nucleotide deletions at VDJ recombination sites were observed in patients with type 1 diabetes, implying thymic rearrangement abnormalities. PCR might favor shorter templates, but patient and control samples were amplified and corrected together, so any skew would affect both groups equally. In all four CD4+ subsets, TCRB CDR3 length was moderately but significantly shorter in type 1 diabetes patients. Only small numbers of individuals were included in the HLA sub-analyses, which left unresolved whether HLA type had any influence on TCRB rearrangement.

Each donor gave one peripheral blood draw, averaging roughly 0.11 L, which was collected into heparinised tubes. Using a panel that included CD45RO, CCR7, CD25, CD127, CD95 and CD27, naive, central memory, regulatory and stem cell-like memory CD4+ T cells were sorted on a BD FACSAria II. All sorted populations exceeded 95% purity. Right away, PBMCs were isolated by Lymphoprep density gradient centrifugation and were stained directly, with no culture step. To minimize batch effects, samples were stained and sorted in pairs, one healthy donor with one patient per experiment. All of the isolated RNA was reverse transcribed with the High Capacity cDNA Reverse Transcription Kit, so expressed TCRB transcripts were sequenced. Deep immunoSEQ sequencing was applied to naive, central memory and regulatory T cell samples, giving an average of approximately 3.8 million total reads per sample. Sorted cells were lysed in RLT buffer and RNA was extracted with DNase-treated RNeasy Micro or Mini kits, depending on cell number. To prevent cross-contamination, each cell subset was processed individually, whereas patient and healthy donor samples were processed jointly. The immunoSEQ multiplex PCR was used to amplify TCRB sequences from cDNA, yielding 87-bp fragments that span the CDR3 region. Amplicons were sequenced on the Illumina HiSeq platform. In the original analysis: Synthetic template baselines were used to correct PCR bias computationally, reads within Hamming distance 2 were collapsed together, and singletons that could not be merged were discarded. Reads were aligned to IMGT to assign V, D and J genes, CDR3 length, and insertions or deletions at six rearrangement sites. Within each subset, clonotype counts were normalized to sorted cell number, after which true diversity and Gini coefficients were computed with the tcR R package. Repertoire sharing was quantified using the overlap coefficient calculated on TCRB nucleotide sequences. Out-of-frame TCRB sequences from naive cells were analyzed to stand in for the pre-selection repertoire. Drawn from immuneACCESS, this table holds only the in-frame rearrangements with V and J called that TCRdb kept. Clones are partly lost; checked studies trace under half to an unresolved V gene and leave the rest unexplained. D and trimming were read from the DNA, whereas the V and J calls and clone size are those reported in that table. A total of 300,000 to 450,000 clones appear in this sample, roughly an eighth of them only once. The top ten clones comprise about 0.01% of the sample.

On this clone itself: Its antigen has not been determined. Base qualities are not recorded, but no much larger clone differs from it by a single base.

The germline V gene (reference sequence) specifies MNHEY as CDR1 and SMNVEV as CDR2. The trim is 3 bases for V and 7 bases for J, with a gap of 19 bases between the germline ends. The CDR3 runs 15 residues from the cysteine to the phenylalanine. Just CDR3 DNA is preserved here, 45 bases in frame from base 1. The sequence derives from a woman aged 18-35 years with type 1 diabetes. The sequence links TRBV27 to TRBJ2-7, with TRBD2 as a weak D call on 6 bases. Material: naive CD4+ T cells from blood. Interpreted using the paper, the cell subset or site label stands for: true naive CD4+ T cells. The DNA reads as follows: TGTGCCAGCAGTTTGGAGGGGTGGCCTATGAGTGAGCAGTACTTC. This gives the protein CASSLEGWPMSEQYF.